Each of the 25 T cell receptor beta chains below was sequenced from the same sample in a study of T cell repertoires in cytomegalovirus infection. TCRdb independently ran MiXCR on the reads; one entry per CDR3 protein. The sample shows fewer than 1,000,000 distinct CDR3 sequences, 30% to 40% of them seen only once. Antigen specificity for these receptors is unknown. The sample in question was cultured CD8+ T cells from PBMCs, obtained from culture after CMV antigen stimulation. The receptors come from a human donor in good health (CMV status not recorded). Some clones in this sample may be carry-over from other donors' samples.

Only a few counts were recorded for this clonotype. J is TRBJ2-1 and V is TRBV11-1, with D unresolved. The CDR3 covers 11 residues. Germline V gene data show CDR1 as SGHAT and CDR2 as FQDESV (reference sequence). The V end lost 2 bases, the J end lost 11 bases, and 7 bases lay between the germline ends. The CDR3 here is CASSLNSQQFF. In DNA, the CDR3 is TGTGCCAGCAGCTTAAACTCCCAGCAGTTCTTC.

This clonotype was recorded many times. The chain recombines TRBV4-1 with TRBJ2-5; 7 bases are shared with TRBD1. This CDR3 spans 15 amino acids. Germline V gene sequence: CDR1 MGHRA, CDR2 YSYEKL. V lost 3 bases and J lost 1; bases outside the gene matches: 5. The CDR3 is CASSHLQGPQETQYF. The CDR3 DNA is TGCGCCAGCAGCCATCTACAGGGGCCCCAAGAGACCCAGTACTTC.

The chain uses TRBV7-6 and TRBJ1-4; TRBD1 is a possible D gene (5 bases). Germline CDR1 reads SGHVS; CDR2 reads FNYEAQ. CDR3 size: 17 residues. Between the trimmed V and J ends, which lost 1 base and 5 bases, there was a span of 17 bases. The chain's CDR3 is CASSLVPGPPVNEKLFF. CDR3 sequence (DNA): TGTGCCAGCAGCTTAGTTCCGGGACCACCGGTCAATGAAAAACTGTTTTTT.

This clonotype was seen more than once but under ten times. This chain uses TRBV15 with TRBJ1-1, with TRBD1 as a possible D gene (5 bases). The length of the CDR3 is 17 residues. Germline-derived CDR1 and CDR2 are LNHNV and YYDKDF (reference sequence). V dropped 4 bases and J dropped 0 bases, with 18 bases sitting between them. The CDR3, as DNA: TGTGCCACCAGCACCCAAGCGGGGGGAGGATTGAACACTGAAGCTTTCTTT. This codes for CATSTQAGGGLNTEAFF.

Details on this clonotype: Possible read error: a much larger clone is one base away. V gene TRBV7-8 combines with J gene TRBJ2-1; 9 positions agree with TRBD2. The CDR3 extends over 18 amino acids. Germline V CDR1 and CDR2: SGHVS, FQNEAQ. The CDR3 protein is CASSPLASGDGLDNGQFF. The DNA of the CDR3 is TGTGCCAGCAGCCCACTGGCTAGCGGGGATGGGTTGGACAATGGGCAGTTCTTC.

This clonotype was counted at least ten times. The chain employs TRBV7-2 and TRBJ2-3; TRBD2 matches 10 bases. Germline V gene sequence: CDR1 SGHTA, CDR2 FQGNSA. V dropped 9 bases and J dropped 4; count of bases not matched to a gene: 10. This CDR3 has 15 residues. The CDR3 DNA sequence: TGTGCCAGTCTATCAGCGGGGGGGCTTTCAGATACGCAGTATTTT. Translated: CASLSAGGLSDTQYF.

There are a few counts of this clonotype. The V call is TRBV6-7, the J call TRBJ1-2, with TRBD1 identical over 7 bases. TRBV6-7 is flagged as an ORF with uncertain function. V shed 2 bases and J 8 bases; nucleotides not matched to a gene: 5. This CDR3 is built from 13 residues. Written as DNA, the CDR3 is TGTGCCAGCAGTTACGAACAGGGGAGCGGCTACACCTTC. Amino acid sequence: CASSYEQGSGYTF.

A remark on this clonotype: A much larger clonotype is one base distant, so this may be a read error. The J gene is TRBJ2-6, the V gene TRBV7-4; D is perhaps TRBD2 (6 bases). The germline V gene has CDR1 SGHVT and CDR2 SQSDAQ. The CDR3 covers 16 residues. In nucleotides, the CDR3 is TGTGCCAGCAGCTCGGTACGGGACTCTGGGGCCAACATCCTGACTTTC. The encoded protein is CASSSVRDSGANILTF. Combining the CDR3 with reference TRBV7-4 and TRBJ2-6 gives the whole variable domain GAGVSQSPRYKVAKRGRDVALRCDSISGHVTLYWYRQTLGQGSEVLTYSQSDAQRDKSGRPSGRFSAERPERSVSTLKIQRTEQGDSAVYLCASSSVRDSGANILTFGAGSRLTVL.

A few counts support this clonotype. The chain combines TRBV2 with TRBJ2-3; tentative D call: TRBD1 (5 bases). Germline CDR1 and CDR2: SNHLY and FYNNEI. Between the trimmed V and J ends, which lost 6 bases and 8 bases, there was a span of 15 bases. CDR3 size: 13 residues. DNA of the CDR3: TGTGCCAGCAGGGGGCCTCGCGTGGTTACGCAGTATTTT. It translates to CASRGPRVVTQYF.

This clonotype was seen many times. The rearrangement joins TRBV12-3 or TRBV12-4 to TRBJ1-1; possibly TRBD1 for D (5 bases). The CDR3 loop spans 16 amino acids. The V and J ends lost 6 bases and 1 base respectively, with 18 bases between them. The CDR3 DNA sequence: TGTGCCAGCAGGGATCGGACAAGATCGAAGAACACTGAAGCTTTCTTT. Its translation: CASRDRTRSKNTEAFF.

The chain is built from TRBV27 and TRBJ2-7; 8 bases line up with TRBD2. Germline V CDR1 and CDR2: MNHEY, SMNVEV (reference sequence). V lost 7 bases to trimming and J lost 0 bases; unmatched junction nucleotides: 8. There are 15 residues in the CDR3. The CDR3 loop is CASTSGGPSSYEQYF. Written as DNA, the CDR3 is TGTGCCAGCACATCGGGGGGGCCGAGCTCCTACGAGCAGTACTTC.

In its sample, this clonotype was seen a few times. V gene TRBV27 combines with J gene TRBJ2-7; 7 bases align to TRBD1. CDR3 length: 14 amino acids. CDR1 MNHEY and CDR2 SMNVEV come from the germline V gene (reference sequence). With 6 bases clipped from V and 0 bases from J, the junction kept 5 bases outside the gene matches. CDR3 amino acids: CASSRRGTSYEQYF. The CDR3 nucleotides read TGTGCCAGCAGCCGCAGGGGGACCTCCTACGAGCAGTACTTC.

The chain carries TRBV12-3 or TRBV12-4 and TRBJ2-3; 11 bases line up with TRBD2. The CDR3 contains 16 residues. The V and J ends lost 1 base and 11 bases, in that order; junction bases with no gene match: 11. For the CDR3, the DNA is TGTGCCAGCAGTTTAGTGGGGACTAGCGGCGAGTTTATGCAGTATTTT. Protein product: CASSLVGTSGEFMQYF.

This clonotype was found many times. V usage is TRBV7-2 and J usage is TRBJ2-7; 8 bases are a match to TRBD1. The CDR3 length is 13 residues. The V gene's germline CDR1 is SGHTA and CDR2 FQGNSA. The ends lost 3 bases at V and 6 bases at J; junction bases unmatched: 4. CDR3 DNA sequence: TGTGCCAGCAGCTTCGGTACAGGGGGCGAGCAGTACGTC. Protein: CASSFGTGGEQYV.

This clonotype was picked up many times. The chain uses TRBV12-5 and TRBJ2-1; 14 bases map to TRBD2. V shed 3 bases, J shed 8 bases, and the junction held 9 bases outside the gene matches. CDR3 size: 17 residues. Germline-derived CDR1 and CDR2 are LGHNT and FRNRAP. Here the CDR3 DNA reads TGTGCTAGTGGTTTCGAGACTAGCGGGGGGGCCGCAGATGAGCAGTTCTTC. Its protein product is CASGFETSGGAADEQFF.

The chain recombines TRBV5-4 with TRBJ2-1; 10 nucleotides match TRBD1. Germline trimming cut 5 bases from V and 8 bases from J; bases unmatched to any gene: 19. Germline CDR1 reads SGHNT; CDR2 reads YYREEE (reference sequence). The CDR3 is 18 amino acids. DNA for the CDR3: TGTGCCAGCAGAGTACCCCCCTCTTCCGGGACAGGGGTCGATGAGCAGTTCTTC. Its protein product is CASRVPPSSGTGVDEQFF.

This clonotype has more than one count but fewer than ten. J is TRBJ2-1 and V is TRBV12-3 or TRBV12-4; D is unclear. This CDR3 is built from 12 residues. The ends were cut back, 4 bases at V and 7 bases at J, with 8 bases in the middle. CDR3 in DNA: TGTGCCAGCAGTTGGGTGAGGAATGAGCAGTTCTTC. Translated, it gives CASSWVRNEQFF.

This clonotype was detected a few times. CDR3 DNA: TGTGCCAGCAGTTTACTTAGCAGGCACACTGAAGCTTTCTTT. As protein: CASSLLSRHTEAFF. The V call is TRBV27, the J call TRBJ1-1; D not certain. Germline V gives CDR1 MNHEY, CDR2 SMNVEV (reference sequence). Trimming cost V 2 bases and J 3 bases, with 10 bases left between them. This CDR3 is built from 14 residues.

The sample holds a few counts of this clonotype. The rearrangement links TRBV27 to TRBJ1-2; perhaps TRBD1 as D (6 bases). Germline V CDR1 and CDR2: MNHEY, SMNVEV (reference sequence). The CDR3 length is 15 residues. V was pared by 6 bases and J by 5 bases, with 19 bases between. CDR3: CASREGPDRIYGYTF. The CDR3 DNA sequence: TGTGCCAGCAGGGAGGGACCAGACAGGATTTATGGCTACACCTTC.

At least ten counts were recorded for this clonotype. The rearrangement uses TRBV7-8 and TRBJ1-5; TRBD1 might be the D (5 bases). The CDR3 loop spans 16 amino acids. V gave up 1 base and J gave up 0 bases, with 10 bases separating them. The germline V gene encodes CDR1 SGHVS and CDR2 FQNEAQ. The CDR3: CASSLEGRYSNQPQHF. The CDR3 coding sequence is TGTGCCAGCAGCTTAGAGGGACGGTATAGCAATCAGCCCCAGCATTTT.

The chain has TRBV19 and TRBJ1-2, with unresolved D. CDR3 length equals 15 residues. Trimming stripped 7 bases from V and 0 bases from J, with 15 bases between. Looked up from germline, CDR1 is LNHDA and CDR2 is SQIVND (reference sequence). The CDR3 DNA reads TGTGCCAGTACCTTCCGGAGGGAAGCTAACTATGGCTACACCTTC. Amino acid sequence: CASTFRREANYGYTF.

The chain combines TRBV5-4 with TRBJ2-5; unclear D gene. CDR3 length: 15 residues. CDR1 and CDR2 (germline): SGHNT, YYREEE (reference sequence). Trimming pared 0 bases from V and 5 bases from J, leaving 14 bases between. The CDR3 spells CASSLATFSRETQYF. The CDR3 DNA sequence: TGTGCCAGCAGCTTGGCCACGTTTTCGAGGGAGACCCAGTACTTC.

In this sample, this clonotype turned up many times. The CDR3 nucleotides read TGTGCCAGCAGTTACCCCGGGCAACCCTACAATGAGCAGTTCTTC. It translates to CASSYPGQPYNEQFF. The chain joins TRBV12-3 or TRBV12-4 to TRBJ2-1, with no clear D. Trimming cost V 4 bases and J 2 bases, with 12 bases left between them. The CDR3 spans 15 residues.

The chain combines TRBV2 with TRBJ1-5; no clear D gene. Trimming cost V 4 bases and J 0 bases, with 13 bases left between them. This CDR3 contains 16 residues. From germline, CDR1 is SNHLY and CDR2 FYNNEI. In DNA form, the CDR3 reads TGTGCCAGCAGTGGGATAGGGAGTTATAGCAATCAGCCCCAGCATTTT. It translates to CASSGIGSYSNQPQHF.

CDR3 DNA: TGTGCCAGCAGTTCTCGGGACCGTCCTAACAATGAGCAGTTCTTC. Amino acid sequence: CASSSRDRPNNEQFF. The chain combines TRBV27 with TRBJ2-1, with D tentatively TRBD1 or TRBD2 (5 bases each). The germline CDR1 and CDR2 sequences are MNHEY and SMNVEV (reference sequence). The CDR3 is 15 residues long. The V gene lost 4 bases and the J gene lost 5 bases, with 15 bases spanning the gap.